This is a list of T cell receptor beta chains from one sample in a study of T cell responses to AZD1222 COVID-19 vaccine. The table came from immunoSEQ multiplex PCR; TCRdb's copy has only in-frame clones and leaves some out. Among around 120,000 clones listed, 86% were seen once. The source was peripheral blood, collected 28 days after the second AZD1222 dose. These receptors all come from an adult who received the AZD1222 COVID-19 vaccine. Each CDR3 is given with its conserved first and last residue. The order of the fields is V gene, clone size, D gene, J gene, CDR3 protein, CDR3 DNA. A D gene is named only where the DNA matches it firmly. Clone size, where shown, is once, few, many, or a class for clones that have expanded.

>TRBV3-1/TRBV3-2|.|.|TRBJ2-7
CASSHGSNEQYF
TGTGCCAGCAGCCACGGGTCTAACGAGCAGTACTTC
>TRBV7-6|.|.|TRBJ2-7
CASSLAAAGSYEQYF
TGTGCCAGCAGCTTAGCGGCGGCGGGCTCCTACGAGCAGTACTTC
>TRBV6-6|.|.|TRBJ2-5
CASSPTLTGKKRGETQYF
TGTGCCAGCAGTCCCACCTTGACAGGGAAGAAGCGGGGAGAGACCCAGTACTTC
>TRBV7-9|.|TRBD1|TRBJ1-5
CASSLDRGDQPQHF
TGTGCCAGCAGCTTAGACAGGGGGGATCAGCCCCAGCATTTT
>TRBV6-4|.|.|TRBJ2-3
CASSEADTDTQYF
TGTGCCAGCAGTGAGGCCGACACAGATACGCAGTATTTT
>TRBV5-1|.|.|TRBJ2-5
CASSLDGETQYF
TGCGCCAGCAGCTTGGACGGAGAGACCCAGTACTTC
>TRBV4-2|.|.|TRBJ1-4
CASSPTGSPEKLFF
TGTGCCAGCAGCCCCACAGGGAGCCCCGAAAAACTGTTTTTT
>TRBV10-3|once|.|TRBJ2-1
CAISQKDRWGYNEQFF
TGTGCCATCAGTCAAAAAGACAGGTGGGGCTACAATGAGCAGTTCTTC
>TRBV6-5|.|.|TRBJ2-1
CASSYPGGSNYNEQFF
TGTGCCAGCAGTTATCCGGGGGGCAGCAATTACAATGAGCAGTTCTTC
>TRBV19|.|.|TRBJ2-2
CASSMGPMNTGELFF
TGTGCCAGTAGTATGGGTCCGATGAACACCGGGGAGCTGTTTTTT
>TRBV6-5|once|TRBD1|TRBJ1-5
CASRSGTGANQPQHF
TGTGCCAGCAGATCCGGGACAGGGGCCAATCAGCCCCAGCATTTT
>TRBV14|.|.|TRBJ2-1
CASSLGPLYNEQFF
TGTGCCAGCAGCCTCGGGCCACTCTACAATGAGCAGTTCTTC
>TRBV6-5|.|.|TRBJ1-1
CASSYARGNTEAFF
TGTGCCAGCAGTTACGCTCGTGGAAACACTGAAGCTTTCTTT
>TRBV2|.|.|TRBJ2-1
CASSEYGEQFF
TGTGCCAGCAGTGAATACGGTGAGCAGTTCTTC
>TRBV6-4|.|.|TRBJ2-2
CASSGVERSGTENTGELFF
TGTGCCAGCAGTGGGGTCGAGCGCTCCGGGACCGAGAACACCGGGGAGCTGTTTTTT
>TRBV5-1|.|.|TRBJ1-4
CASSEVSGPANEKLFF
TGCGCCAGCAGTGAAGTAAGCGGACCTGCTAATGAAAAACTGTTTTTT
>TRBV27|.|.|TRBJ1-5
CASSLKPDQPQHF
TGTGCCAGCAGTTTAAAACCGGATCAGCCCCAGCATTTT
>TRBV9|.|.|TRBJ1-4
CASSVDQGPNEKLFF
TGTGCCAGCAGCGTAGATCAGGGACCTAATGAAAAACTGTTTTTT
>TRBV6-5|few|TRBD1|TRBJ1-2
CASSRTGTANYGYTF
TGTGCCAGCAGTCGGACAGGGACGGCTAACTATGGCTACACCTTC
>TRBV6-5|.|TRBD1|TRBJ2-1
CASSYSDRAVDEQFF
TGTGCCAGCAGTTACTCCGACAGGGCAGTAGATGAGCAGTTCTTC
>TRBV6-6|.|.|TRBJ1-3
CASSRGGGTIYF
TGTGCCAGCAGCCGCGGGGGGGGCACCATATATTTT
>TRBV7-8|medium-sized|.|TRBJ1-4
CASSLERGNNEKLFF
TGTGCCAGCAGCTTAGAAAGGGGTAATAATGAAAAACTGTTTTTT
>TRBV30|.|.|TRBJ2-1
CAWSVSGEQFF
TGTGCCTGGAGTGTGAGTGGGGAGCAGTTCTTC
>TRBV9|.|.|TRBJ2-7
CASSVDGRGTYEQYF
TGTGCCAGCAGCGTAGACGGCAGGGGGACTTACGAGCAGTACTTC
>TRBV5-1|.|.|TRBJ1-2
CASSPSGGPTNYGYTF
TGCGCCAGCAGCCCCTCGGGCGGGCCTACTAACTATGGCTACACCTTC
>TRBV19|.|.|TRBJ1-6
CASSFDSSYNSPLHF
TGTGCCAGTAGCTTCGACAGCTCCTATAATTCACCCCTCCACTTT